These T cell receptor beta chains were read from a single sample in a study of blood T cell repertoires in COVID-19. Clones were sequenced by immunoSEQ multiplex PCR, and TCRdb holds only the in-frame ones, with some missing. The sample includes tens of thousands of clones, over 80% of them seen just once. The sample consisted of peripheral blood. The receptors come from an elderly man with active or convalescent COVID-19. Each CDR3 is given with its conserved first and last residue. Fields, in order: J gene, D gene, clone size, V gene, CDR3 protein, CDR3 DNA. A D gene is named only where the DNA matches it firmly. Size tells how often a clone was seen (once, few, many) or the class of an expanded clone, and some rows leave it out.

TRBJ2-5 TRBD1 . TRBV4-2 CASSSGQELGQYF TGTGCCAGCAGCTCGGGACAGGAGCTCGGCCAGTACTTC
TRBJ1-3 . . TRBV19 CASSIDGLSSGNTIYF TGTGCCAGTAGTATAGATGGACTAAGCTCTGGAAACACCATATATTTT
TRBJ2-7 . . TRBV10-3 CAISAGRTTYEQYF TGTGCCATCAGTGCCGGCAGAACTACTTACGAGCAGTACTTC
TRBJ2-1 TRBD1 . TRBV6-6 CASSRGQGNNEQFF TGTGCCAGCAGCAGGGGACAGGGCAACAATGAGCAGTTCTTC
TRBJ2-7 . few TRBV29-1 CSVASSYEQYF TGCAGCGTTGCTAGCTCCTACGAGCAGTACTTC
TRBJ2-5 TRBD2 . TRBV6-2/TRBV6-3 CASSSSGSKETQYF TGTGCCAGCAGCTCCAGCGGGAGTAAGGAGACCCAGTACTTC
TRBJ1-2 . few TRBV28 CATRLQGTHNYGYTF TGTGCCACCCGGTTGCAGGGGACACACAACTATGGCTACACCTTC
TRBJ1-6 TRBD1 . TRBV7-8 CASSMRPGQNGSPLHF TGTGCCAGCAGCATGAGGCCGGGACAGAACGGTTCACCCCTCCACTTT
TRBJ2-5 TRBD2 . TRBV5-1 CASSTGAGEQETQYF TGCGCCAGCAGCACGGGTGCGGGGGAACAAGAGACCCAGTACTTC
TRBJ2-7 . . TRBV18 CASSSTQGIYEQYF TGTGCCAGCTCATCAACACAGGGCATCTACGAGCAGTACTTC
TRBJ2-5 TRBD1 . TRBV30 CAWSPNRGGQETQYF TGTGCCTGGAGTCCCAACAGGGGTGGCCAAGAGACCCAGTACTTC
TRBJ1-3 TRBD1 few TRBV4-1 CASSQVGTGGLSGNTIYF TGCGCCAGCAGCCAAGTTGGGACAGGGGGGCTCTCTGGAAACACCATATATTTT
TRBJ1-1 . . TRBV5-1 CASSSHTTLNTEAFF TGCGCCAGCAGCTCACACACGACACTGAACACTGAAGCTTTCTTT
TRBJ1-4 . . TRBV9 CASRRGQVRATNEKLFF TGTGCCAGCAGGCGGGGGCAGGTTAGGGCAACTAATGAAAAACTGTTTTTT
TRBJ2-3 TRBD2 . TRBV30 CAWRAGGRDTQYF TGTGCCTGGAGAGCGGGGGGGCGGGATACGCAGTATTTT
TRBJ2-6 . once TRBV28 CASSTRRGSTTNSGANVLTF TGTGCCAGCAGTACCAGGAGGGGATCCACGACAAACTCTGGGGCCAACGTCCTGACTTTC
TRBJ2-7 TRBD1 few TRBV3-1/TRBV3-2 CASSLTGQGLEQYF TGTGCCAGCAGCCTCACCGGACAGGGGCTCGAGCAGTACTTC
TRBJ1-1 . . TRBV29-1 CSVGATEAFF TGCAGCGTTGGGGCCACTGAAGCTTTCTTT
TRBJ1-1 . once TRBV12-3/TRBV12-4 CASSFRVNTEAFF TGTGCCAGCAGTTTCCGGGTGAACACTGAAGCTTTCTTT
TRBJ1-1 TRBD1 . TRBV5-1 CASSSGTGVPLYTEAFF TGCGCCAGCAGCTCCGGGACAGGGGTGCCCCTGTACACTGAAGCTTTCTTT
TRBJ1-1 . . TRBV2 CASSEIGHPFF TGTGCCAGCAGTGAAATTGGACACCCTTTCTTT
TRBJ1-6 . . TRBV12-3/TRBV12-4 CASKAGLNSPLHF TGTGCCAGCAAGGCAGGGCTTAATTCACCCCTCCACTTT
TRBJ1-3 . . TRBV23-1 CASSVGDTLKNSGNTIYF TGCGCCAGCAGTGTGGGGGACACCCTAAAGAACTCTGGAAACACCATATATTTT
TRBJ2-1 TRBD2 . TRBV14 CASSRLSGTYNEQFF TGTGCCAGCAGCCGACTTAGCGGGACCTACAATGAGCAGTTCTTC
TRBJ1-5 TRBD1 . TRBV28 CASRGGGTGKYQPQHF TGTGCCAGCAGGGGGGGAGGGACAGGGAAGTATCAGCCCCAGCATTTT
TRBJ2-3 TRBD2 . TRBV5-5 CASSPRLAGGRTDTQYF TGTGCCAGCAGCCCCAGACTAGCGGGAGGTAGAACAGATACGCAGTATTTT
TRBJ1-5 . . TRBV19 CASSNTGPNQPQHF TGTGCCAGTAGTAACACAGGCCCCAATCAGCCCCAGCATTTT
TRBJ1-2 . . TRBV29-1 CSVAGEAYGYTF TGCAGCGTTGCTGGCGAGGCCTACGGCTACACCTTC
TRBJ2-7 . . TRBV12-3/TRBV12-4 CASSLFTYEQYF TGTGCCAGCAGTTTATTCACATACGAGCAGTACTTC
TRBJ1-3 . . TRBV5-1 CASSTTGLGNTIYF TGCGCCAGCAGCACCACAGGGCTAGGAAACACCATATATTTT